A single sample gave rise to the 32 T cell receptor beta chains below, sequenced in a study of T cell changes during pregnancy in multiple sclerosis. Clones were read by immunoSEQ multiplex PCR, and TCRdb kept only the in-frame ones, dropping some. This sample has roughly 47,000 clones; around 89% occur once, and the top ten carry roughly 1.1%. Material: CD4+ T cells from peripheral blood mononuclear cells, obtained after pregnancy. Source of these receptors: a female donor with multiple sclerosis, enrolled in a pregnancy study.

The genes are TRBV7-2 and TRBJ2-5; 8 bases match TRBD2. CDR1 and CDR2 from the germline V gene are SGHTA and FQGNSA. V dropped 3 bases and J dropped 5; count of bases not matched to a gene: 5. CDR3 size: 14 residues. The chain's CDR3 is CASSFGTSLETQYF. CDR3 nucleotide sequence: TGTGCCAGCAGCTTTGGGACTAGTTTGGAGACCCAGTACTTC.

The rearrangement links TRBV28 to TRBJ1-5, with D possibly matching TRBD1 (6 bases). Trimming shortened V by 5 bases and J by 5 bases, and 16 bases separated the two germline ends. The germline V gene has CDR1 MDHEN and CDR2 SYDVKM. The CDR3 covers 15 residues. The CDR3: CASSLPGVADQPQHF. Here the CDR3 DNA reads TGTGCCAGCAGTCTCCCAGGGGTGGCAGATCAGCCCCAGCATTTT. The whole variable domain, filled in from reference TRBV28 and TRBJ1-5, reads DVKVTQSSRYLVKRTGEKVFLECVQDMDHENMFWYRQDPGLGLRLIYFSYDVKMKEKGDIPEGYSVSREKKERFSLILESASTNQTSMYLCASSLPGVADQPQHFGDGTRLSIL.

The CDR3 sequence is CASSLGQGIYKNIQYF. The CDR3 region has the DNA TGCGCCAGCAGCCTGGGACAGGGTATATACAAAAACATTCAGTACTTC. V gene TRBV5-1 combines with J gene TRBJ2-4, with TRBD1 matching over 9 bases. J lost 3 bases, V lost 4 bases, and 8 bases had no gene match. Germline V gene sequence: CDR1 SGHRS, CDR2 YFSETQ. CDR3 size: 16 residues.

The chain employs TRBV5-4 and TRBJ1-5, with D unresolved. This CDR3 is 15 amino acids long. The V end was cut by 4 bases, the J end by 4 bases, with 15 bases between. CDR1 and CDR2 (germline): SGHNT, YYREEE (reference sequence). CDR3 region: CASSLLGSPNQPQHF. The CDR3 DNA reads as TGTGCCAGCAGCCTACTCGGGTCCCCGAATCAGCCCCAGCATTTT.

CDR3 region: CASSLVRQDYGYTF. DNA for the CDR3: TGTGCCAGCAGCTTAGTTCGGCAGGACTATGGCTACACCTTC. This rearrangement joins TRBV7-9 to TRBJ1-2; D uncertain. V shed 1 base and J shed 3 bases, with 9 bases lying between them. The CDR3 totals 14 residues. The germline CDR1 and CDR2 sequences are SEHNR and FQNEAQ (reference sequence).

The V and J genes are TRBV19 and TRBJ1-5; D is unresolved. Germline CDR1 is LNHDA and CDR2 is SQIVND (reference sequence). Trimming left V 6 bases short and J 6 bases short, with 15 bases between. This CDR3 has 14 residues. The CDR3 nucleotides are TGTGCCAGTAGCAGTCTAGCGGATGCTCAGCCCCAGCATTTT. Translating it yields CASSSLADAQPQHF.

This clone was observed once. V usage is TRBV6-1 and J usage is TRBJ1-3; 7 bases line up with TRBD1. The CDR3 length is 13 residues. Germline loops: CDR1 MNHNS, CDR2 SASEGT. The trim removed 7 bases at V and 4 bases at J, leaving 4 bases unmatched. CDR3 residues: CASIPDRGNTIYF. The CDR3 bases are TGTGCCAGCATCCCGGACAGGGGAAACACCATATATTTT.

The chain carries TRBV27 and TRBJ2-3; 9 bases agree with TRBD2. This CDR3 has 17 residues. CDR1 is MNHEY, CDR2 SMNVEV, per germline (reference sequence). With V trimmed by 2 bases and J by 5 bases, 11 bases remained unmatched. CDR3 sequence: CASSLRGTSLSRDTQYF. The CDR3 nucleotides are TGTGCCAGCAGTTTAAGGGGGACTAGCCTCTCAAGAGATACGCAGTATTTT.

V is TRBV4-1 and J is TRBJ2-7, with 14 bases that match TRBD2. The CDR3 length is 16 residues. V gave up 4 bases and J gave up 2 bases; unmatched junction bases: 4. Germline CDR1 is MGHRA and CDR2 is YSYEKL. The DNA of the CDR3 is TGCGCCAGCAGCCGGGGACTAGCGGGAGCCGCCTACGAGCAGTACTTC. The encoded protein is CASSRGLAGAAYEQYF.

J is TRBJ2-7 and V is TRBV6-1; tentative D call: TRBD2 (5 bases). The germline V gene encodes CDR1 MNHNS and CDR2 SASEGT. This CDR3 has 13 residues. With 3 bases removed from V and 3 bases from J, the gap between germline ends came to 9 bases. The CDR3, as DNA: TGTGCCAGCAGTGAGAGCGGAAACTACGAGCAGTACTTC. Its protein is CASSESGNYEQYF.

J is TRBJ2-2 and V is TRBV7-9; D is perhaps TRBD1 (6 bases). The CDR3 runs to 14 residues. The V end was cut by 0 bases, the J end by 4 bases, with 6 bases between. The germline CDR1 and CDR2 sequences are SEHNR and FQNEAQ (reference sequence). This chain's CDR3 is CASSLAGGTGELFF. DNA for the CDR3: TGTGCCAGCAGCTTAGCAGGGGGCACCGGGGAGCTGTTTTTT.

A single count supports this clone. The chain carries TRBV5-1 and TRBJ2-1; D is unresolved. The V gene lost 6 bases and the J gene lost 9 bases, with 16 bases spanning the gap. Per the germline V gene, CDR1 is SGHRS and CDR2 is YFSETQ. The CDR3 is 13 amino acids. The CDR3 nucleotides read TGCGCCAGCACAAAGACGCGTCGGAGTGAGCAGTTCTTC. Residues: CASTKTRRSEQFF.

The CDR3 loop is CASSTGQEYNEQFF. For the CDR3, the DNA is TGCGCCAGCAGCACCGGACAGGAATACAATGAGCAGTTCTTC. The chain uses TRBV5-1 and TRBJ2-1; 7 bases align to TRBD1. The J segment lost 4 bases and the V segment lost 4 bases, leaving 5 bases of the junction unmatched. This CDR3 region has 14 residues. The germline gives CDR1 SGHRS, CDR2 YFSETQ.

The rearrangement joins TRBV28 to TRBJ2-7; 7 bases are shared with TRBD2. The CDR3 is made up of 15 amino acids. CDR1 and CDR2 (germline): MDHEN, SYDVKM. Trimming cost V 1 base and J 3 bases; bases outside gene matches: 6. CDR3 amino acids: CASSLFFASGYEQYF. The DNA for the CDR3 is TGTGCCAGCAGTTTATTTTTCGCTAGCGGCTACGAGCAGTACTTC. Together with reference TRBV28 and TRBJ2-7, the CDR3 gives the full variable domain: DVKVTQSSRYLVKRTGEKVFLECVQDMDHENMFWYRQDPGLGLRLIYFSYDVKMKEKGDIPEGYSVSREKKERFSLILESASTNQTSMYLCASSLFFASGYEQYFGPGTRLTVT.

The genes are TRBV7-2 and TRBJ2-1; possibly TRBD1 for D (6 bases). V shed 5 bases and J shed 8 bases, with 10 bases lying between them. Germline CDR1 and CDR2: SGHTA and FQGNSA. The CDR3 consists of 12 residues. In DNA form, the CDR3 reads TGTGCCAGCAGCGTACAGGGTCATGAGCAGTTCTTC. Amino acids: CASSVQGHEQFF.

The J gene is TRBJ1-2, the V gene TRBV5-1, with D possibly matching TRBD1 (6 bases). Germline CDR1 reads SGHRS; CDR2 reads YFSETQ. Trimming stripped 0 bases from V and 5 bases from J, with 17 bases between. The CDR3 sequence is 16 residues long. CDR3 amino acids: CASSLGGGPEGYGYTF. CDR3 nucleotide sequence: TGCGCCAGCAGCTTGGGCGGGGGCCCGGAGGGGTATGGCTACACCTTC.

This clone was detected only a few times. The rearrangement uses TRBV7-9 and TRBJ1-1; 8 nucleotides match TRBD1. The CDR3 sequence is 14 residues long. J lost 4 bases, V lost 3 bases, and 4 bases had no gene match. Germline CDR1 SEHNR, CDR2 FQNEAQ (reference sequence). The CDR3 reads CASSLEQGATEAFF. In DNA, the CDR3 is TGTGCCAGCAGCTTGGAGCAGGGGGCCACTGAAGCTTTCTTT.

The genes are TRBV7-2 and TRBJ2-3; D remains ambiguous. V was pared by 4 bases and J by 0 bases, with 8 bases between. Germline lookup yields CDR1 SGHTA and CDR2 FQGNSA. CDR3 length: 14 residues. The CDR3 nucleotides are TGTGCCAGCAGCTCGAGCGTTAGCACAGATACGCAGTATTTT. As protein: CASSSSVSTDTQYF.

The V gene is TRBV5-4, the J gene TRBJ1-3; possible D gene TRBD1, 5 bases. The germline V gene has CDR1 SGHNT and CDR2 YYREEE (reference sequence). The CDR3 spans 16 residues. The V end lost 0 bases, the J end lost 4 bases, and 14 bases lay between the germline ends. The CDR3 sequence is CASSLAGGVGGNTIYF. CDR3 in DNA: TGTGCCAGCAGCTTGGCCGGGGGGGTCGGAGGAAACACCATATATTTT. Full variable domain (remainder filled in from reference TRBV5-4 and TRBJ1-3): ETGVTQSPTHLIKTRGQQVTLRCSSQSGHNTVSWYQQALGQGPQFIFQYYREEENGRGNFPPRFSGLQFPNYSSELNVNALELDDSALYLCASSLAGGVGGNTIYFGEGSWLTVV.

The chain joins TRBV19 to TRBJ2-7; 8 bases map to TRBD1. Germline V gene sequence: CDR1 LNHDA, CDR2 SQIVND (reference sequence). The CDR3 length is 15 residues. J gave up 2 bases and V 4 bases, and 7 bases lay outside the gene matches. CDR3 residues: CASSKTGDVAYEQYF. CDR3 coding DNA: TGTGCCAGTAGTAAGACAGGGGATGTAGCCTACGAGCAGTACTTC.

The V gene is TRBV30, the J gene TRBJ2-1, with D perhaps matching TRBD2 (6 bases). Germline V gene sequence: CDR1 GTSNPN, CDR2 SVGIG (reference sequence). V was shortened by 2 bases and J by 6 bases, with 14 bases between the two germline ends. This CDR3 is 14 amino acids long. CDR3: CAWSSIADSNEQFF. The CDR3 DNA reads TGTGCCTGGAGTTCGATAGCGGATTCCAATGAGCAGTTCTTC.

The V and J genes are TRBV21-1 and TRBJ1-2; TRBD1 was called by the table and not checked on the DNA. TRBV21-1 has pseudogene status. This CDR3 is 12 amino acids long. The CDR3 here is CASSINRDGYTF. The CDR3 DNA is TGTGCCAGCAGCATCAACAGGGACGGCTACACCTTC.

The chain uses TRBV2 and TRBJ2-7, with 9 bases lining up with TRBD1. V trimming: 6 bases; J trimming: 3 bases; junction bases outside the gene matches: 15. CDR1 is SNHLY, CDR2 FYNNEI, per germline. The CDR3 spans 17 residues. The CDR3 here is CASRPRALSDRGYEQYF. As DNA, the CDR3 is TGTGCCAGCAGACCGAGAGCACTATCGGACAGGGGCTACGAGCAGTACTTC.

The genes are TRBV30 and TRBJ2-2; 7 bases are a match to TRBD2. Germline V lookup: CDR1 GTSNPN, CDR2 SVGIG (reference sequence). The CDR3 covers 12 residues. V dropped 3 bases and J dropped 6; count of bases not matched to a gene: 1. CDR3 DNA sequence: TGTGCCTGGAGCGCGGGAGCCGGGGAGCTGTTTTTT. This gives the protein CAWSAGAGELFF.

The gene calls are TRBV10-1 and TRBJ2-4, with TRBD2 matching over 10 bases. The CDR3 consists of 16 residues. The germline CDR1 and CDR2 sequences are WNHNN and SYGVQD (reference sequence). Trimming at V came to 7 bases and at J to 1 base, leaving 7 bases not matched to a gene. CDR3 DNA sequence: TGCGCCAGCATGAAGCGGGAGGGAAGTGCCAAAAACATTCAGTACTTC. This encodes CASMKREGSAKNIQYF.

This chain connects TRBV7-2 to TRBJ2-5; the D gene is possibly TRBD2 (6 bases). The J call is doubtful: the DNA matches TRBJ2-7 better. This CDR3 has 14 amino acids. CDR1 is SGHTA and CDR2 is FQGNSA in the germline V gene. The CDR3 DNA reads as TGTGCCAGCAGCTTAACTGGGGGGTCCGGCGAGCAGTACTTC. Amino acid sequence: CASSLTGGSGEQYF.

The rearrangement joins TRBV28 to TRBJ1-2; 7 bases map to TRBD1. Germline V gene sequence: CDR1 MDHEN, CDR2 SYDVKM. Unmatched junction bases numbered 8, after V lost 4 bases and J lost 9 bases. This CDR3 region has 13 residues. CDR3 amino acids: CASSWRDSLSYTF. CDR3 sequence (DNA): TGTGCCAGCAGTTGGAGGGACAGCCTGAGCTACACCTTC.

This rearrangement joins TRBV6-5 to TRBJ2-7; the D gene is possibly TRBD2 (5 bases). Germline-derived CDR1 and CDR2 are MNHEY and SVGAGI. V was shortened by 0 bases and J by 3 bases, with 15 bases between the two germline ends. The CDR3 length is 16 residues. The DNA for the CDR3 is TGTGCCAGCAGTTACTCTATCCAGCGGAGCTACTACGAGCAGTACTTC. Translation: CASSYSIQRSYYEQYF.

The rearrangement uses TRBV7-3 and TRBJ2-1; D is perhaps TRBD1 (5 bases). CDR1 is SGHTA and CDR2 is FQGTGA in the germline V gene. The CDR3 consists of 13 residues. Trimming pared 5 bases from V and 4 bases from J, leaving 9 bases between. The CDR3 protein is CASSQGAYNEQFF. The CDR3 DNA is TGTGCCAGCAGCCAAGGGGCTTACAATGAGCAGTTCTTC. Full variable domain (rest looked up from reference TRBV7-3 and TRBJ2-1): GAGVSQTPSNKVTEKGKYVELRCDPISGHTALYWYRQSLGQGPEFLIYFQGTGAADDSGLPNDRFFAVRPEGSVSTLKIQRTERGDSAVYLCASSQGAYNEQFFGPGTRLTVL.

The V gene is TRBV7-8, the J gene TRBJ1-5; TRBD1 matches 11 bases. CDR1 SGHVS and CDR2 FQNEAQ come from the germline V gene. This CDR3 has 15 residues. The trim removed 6 bases at V and 4 bases at J, leaving 5 bases unmatched. The chain's CDR3 is CASSLGQGDNQPQHF. The CDR3, as DNA: TGTGCCAGCAGTCTGGGACAGGGGGATAATCAGCCCCAGCATTTT.

This chain connects TRBV2 to TRBJ1-2, with D possibly TRBD1 on 5 matching bases. The V gene's germline CDR1 is SNHLY and CDR2 FYNNEI. Trimming removed 5 bases from V and 2 bases from J, with 9 bases in between. This CDR3 contains 13 residues. CDR3 DNA: TGTGCCAGCAGTACAGGAAGAAACTATGGCTACACCTTC. Translating it yields CASSTGRNYGYTF. The full variable domain, with the rest looked up from reference TRBV2 and TRBJ1-2, is EPEVTQTPSHQVTQMGQEVILRCVPISNHLYFYWYRQILGQKVEFLVSFYNNEISEKSEIFDDQFSVERPDGSNFTLKIRSTKLEDSAMYFCASSTGRNYGYTFGSGTRLTVV.

The CDR3 is CASSPGQGEGYTF. The DNA for the CDR3 is TGTGCCAGCTCACCTGGACAGGGAGAGGGCTACACCTTC. The chain has TRBV18 and TRBJ1-2; 8 bases fit TRBD1. The CDR3 contains 13 residues. The junction had 5 bases not matched to a gene; V was cut back by 3 bases and J by 8 bases. The germline V gene has CDR1 KGHSH and CDR2 LQKENI.